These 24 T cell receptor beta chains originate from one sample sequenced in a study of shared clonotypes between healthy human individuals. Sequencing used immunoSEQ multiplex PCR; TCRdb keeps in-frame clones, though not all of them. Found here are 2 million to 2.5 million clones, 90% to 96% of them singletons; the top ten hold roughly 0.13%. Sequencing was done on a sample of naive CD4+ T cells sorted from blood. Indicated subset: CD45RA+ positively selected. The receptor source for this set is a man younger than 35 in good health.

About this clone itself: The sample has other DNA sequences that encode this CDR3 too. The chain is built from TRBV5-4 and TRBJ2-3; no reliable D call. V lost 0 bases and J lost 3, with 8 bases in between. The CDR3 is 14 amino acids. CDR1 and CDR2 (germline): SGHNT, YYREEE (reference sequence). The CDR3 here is CASSLAGGTDTQYF. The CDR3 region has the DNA TGTGCCAGCAGCTTGGCCGGCGGAACAGATACGCAGTATTTT.

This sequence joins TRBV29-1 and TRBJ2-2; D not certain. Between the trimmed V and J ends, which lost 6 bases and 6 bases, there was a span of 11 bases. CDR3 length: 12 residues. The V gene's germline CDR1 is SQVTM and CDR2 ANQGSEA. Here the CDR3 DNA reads TGCAGCGTGCTAAACAAAGCCGGGGAGCTGTTTTTT. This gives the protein CSVLNKAGELFF.

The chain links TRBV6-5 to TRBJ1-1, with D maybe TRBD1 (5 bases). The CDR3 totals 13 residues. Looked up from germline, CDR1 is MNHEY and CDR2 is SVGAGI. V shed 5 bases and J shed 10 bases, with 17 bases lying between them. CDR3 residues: CASSRPGTGVAFF. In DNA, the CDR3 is TGTGCCAGCAGTCGTCCCGGGACGGGTGTAGCTTTCTTT.

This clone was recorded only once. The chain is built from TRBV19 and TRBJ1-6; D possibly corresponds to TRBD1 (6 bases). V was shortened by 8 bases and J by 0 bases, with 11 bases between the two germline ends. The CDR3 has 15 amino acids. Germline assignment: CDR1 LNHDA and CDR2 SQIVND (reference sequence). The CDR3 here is CASRSRGSYNSPLHF. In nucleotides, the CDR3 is TGTGCCAGTCGGAGCAGGGGCTCCTATAATTCACCCCTCCACTTT. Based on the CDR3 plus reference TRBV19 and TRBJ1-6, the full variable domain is DGGITQSPKYLFRKEGQNVTLSCEQNLNHDAMYWYRQDPGQGLRLIYYSQIVNDFQKGDIAEGYSVSREKKESFPLTVTSAQKNPTAFYLCASRSRGSYNSPLHFGNGTRLTVT.

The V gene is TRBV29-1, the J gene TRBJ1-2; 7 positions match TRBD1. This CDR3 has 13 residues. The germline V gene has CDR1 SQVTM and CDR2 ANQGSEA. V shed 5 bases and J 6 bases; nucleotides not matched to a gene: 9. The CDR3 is CSVLLNRGNGYTF. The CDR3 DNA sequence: TGCAGCGTTCTCTTAAACAGGGGAAATGGCTACACCTTC.

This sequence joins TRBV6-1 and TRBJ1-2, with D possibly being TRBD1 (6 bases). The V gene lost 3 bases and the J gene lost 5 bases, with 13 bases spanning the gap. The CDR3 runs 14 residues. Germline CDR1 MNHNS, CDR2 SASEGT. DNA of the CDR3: TGTGCCAGCAGTGAGGACAGCCTCTCTTATGGCTACACCTTC. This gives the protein CASSEDSLSYGYTF.

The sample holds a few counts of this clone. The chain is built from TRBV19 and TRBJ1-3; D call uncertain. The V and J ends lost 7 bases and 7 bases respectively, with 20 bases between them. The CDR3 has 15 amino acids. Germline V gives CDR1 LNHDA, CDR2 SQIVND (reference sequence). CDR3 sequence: CASTPPPGKGNTIYF. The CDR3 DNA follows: TGTGCCAGTACTCCCCCACCGGGCAAAGGGAACACCATATATTTT. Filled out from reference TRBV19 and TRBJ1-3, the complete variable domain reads DGGITQSPKYLFRKEGQNVTLSCEQNLNHDAMYWYRQDPGQGLRLIYYSQIVNDFQKGDIAEGYSVSREKKESFPLTVTSAQKNPTAFYLCASTPPPGKGNTIYFGEGSWLTVV.

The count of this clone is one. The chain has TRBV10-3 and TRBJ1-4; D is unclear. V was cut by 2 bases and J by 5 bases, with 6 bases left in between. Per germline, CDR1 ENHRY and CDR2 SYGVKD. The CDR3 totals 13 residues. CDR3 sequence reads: CAISETENEKLFF. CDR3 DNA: TGTGCCATCAGTGAGACGGAAAATGAAAAACTGTTTTTT.

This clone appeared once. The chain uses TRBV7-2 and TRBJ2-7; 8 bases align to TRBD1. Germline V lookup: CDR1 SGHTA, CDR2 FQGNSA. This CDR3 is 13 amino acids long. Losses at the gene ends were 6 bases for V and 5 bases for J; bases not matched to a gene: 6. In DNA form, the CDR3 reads TGTGCCAGCAGTTTTCAGGGGGCCCACGAGCAGTACTTC. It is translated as CASSFQGAHEQYF. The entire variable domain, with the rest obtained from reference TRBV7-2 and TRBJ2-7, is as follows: GAGVSQSPSNKVTEKGKDVELRCDPISGHTALYWYRQSLGQGLEFLIYFQGNSAPDKSGLPSDRFSAERTGGSVSTLTIQRTQQEDSAVYLCASSFQGAHEQYFGPGTRLTVT.

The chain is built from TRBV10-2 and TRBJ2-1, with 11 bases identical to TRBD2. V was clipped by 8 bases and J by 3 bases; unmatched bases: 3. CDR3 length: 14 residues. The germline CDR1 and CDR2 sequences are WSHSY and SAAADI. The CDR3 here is CASSGLAGYNEQFF. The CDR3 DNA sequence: TGCGCCAGCTCAGGACTAGCGGGCTACAATGAGCAGTTCTTC.

The CDR3 sequence is CASKAGGGGPTYEQYF. The CDR3 DNA reads as TGTGCCAGCAAAGCCGGTGGGGGGGGACCCACCTACGAGCAGTACTTC. The J gene is TRBJ2-7, the V gene TRBV28, with TRBD2 identical over 7 bases. Germline V gene lookup returns CDR1 MDHEN and CDR2 SYDVKM. V dropped 7 bases and J dropped 2; count of bases not matched to a gene: 14. This CDR3 contains 16 residues.

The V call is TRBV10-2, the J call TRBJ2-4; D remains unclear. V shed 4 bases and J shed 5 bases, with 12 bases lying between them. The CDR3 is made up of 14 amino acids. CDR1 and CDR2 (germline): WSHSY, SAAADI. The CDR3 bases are TGCGCCAGCAGTGCAACCGGGCCACAAAACATTCAGTACTTC. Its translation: CASSATGPQNIQYF.

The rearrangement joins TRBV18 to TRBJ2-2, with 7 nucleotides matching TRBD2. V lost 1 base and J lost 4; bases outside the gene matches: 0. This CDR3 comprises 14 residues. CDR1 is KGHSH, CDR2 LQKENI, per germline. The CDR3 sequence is CASSPRLATGELFF. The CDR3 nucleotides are TGTGCCAGCTCACCACGACTAGCCACCGGGGAGCTGTTTTTT. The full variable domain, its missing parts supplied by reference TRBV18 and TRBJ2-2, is NAGVMQNPRHLVRRRGQEARLRCSPMKGHSHVYWYRQLPEEGLKFMVYLQKENIIDESGMPKERFSAEFPKEGPSILRIQQVVRGDSAAYFCASSPRLATGELFFGEGSRLTVL.

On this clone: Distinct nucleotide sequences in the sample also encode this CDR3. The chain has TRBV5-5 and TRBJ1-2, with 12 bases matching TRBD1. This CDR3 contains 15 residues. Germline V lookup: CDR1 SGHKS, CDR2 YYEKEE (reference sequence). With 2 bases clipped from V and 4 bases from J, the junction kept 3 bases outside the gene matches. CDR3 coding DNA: TGTGCCAGCAGCTTAGGGACAGGGGGCGCCTATGGCTACACCTTC. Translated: CASSLGTGGAYGYTF. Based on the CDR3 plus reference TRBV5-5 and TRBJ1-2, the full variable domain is DAGVTQSPTHLIKTRGQQVTLRCSPISGHKSVSWYQQVLGQGPQFIFQYYEKEERGRGNFPDRFSARQFPNYSSELNVNALLLGDSALYLCASSLGTGGAYGYTFGSGTRLTVV.

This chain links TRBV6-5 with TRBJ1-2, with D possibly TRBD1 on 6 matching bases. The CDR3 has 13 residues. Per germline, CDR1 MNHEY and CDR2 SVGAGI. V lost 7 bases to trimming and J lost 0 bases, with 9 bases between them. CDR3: CASTTGTNYGYTF. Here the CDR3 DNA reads TGTGCCAGCACTACAGGGACTAACTATGGCTACACCTTC.

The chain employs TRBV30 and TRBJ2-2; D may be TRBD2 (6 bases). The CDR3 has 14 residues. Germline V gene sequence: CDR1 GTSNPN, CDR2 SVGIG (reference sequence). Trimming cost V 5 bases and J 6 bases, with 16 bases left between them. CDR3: CAWGLLSGAGELFF. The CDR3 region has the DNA TGTGCCTGGGGCCTACTTAGCGGTGCCGGGGAGCTGTTTTTT.

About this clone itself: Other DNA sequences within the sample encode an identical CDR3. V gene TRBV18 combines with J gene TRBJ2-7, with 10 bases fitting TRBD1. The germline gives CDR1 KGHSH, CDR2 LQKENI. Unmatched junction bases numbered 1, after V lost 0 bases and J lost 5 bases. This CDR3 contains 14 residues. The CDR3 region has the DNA TGTGCCAGCTCACCACCGGGACAGGGGAACGAGCAGTACTTC. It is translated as CASSPPGQGNEQYF.

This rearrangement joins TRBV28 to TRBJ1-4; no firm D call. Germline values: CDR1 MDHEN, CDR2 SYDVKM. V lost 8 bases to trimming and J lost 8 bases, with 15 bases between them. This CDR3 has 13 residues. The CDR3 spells CASHLRGGEKLFF. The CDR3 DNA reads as TGTGCCAGCCACCTCCGCGGAGGCGAAAAACTGTTTTTT.

CDR3 DNA sequence: TGTGCCAGCACCGGACAGGGCAATCAGCCCCAGCATTTT. It codes for CASTGQGNQPQHF. J is TRBJ1-5 and V is TRBV6-1; 7 positions match TRBD1. This CDR3 is built from 13 residues. CDR1 MNHNS and CDR2 SASEGT come from the germline V gene. Trimming cost V 7 bases and J 2 bases; bases outside gene matches: 2.

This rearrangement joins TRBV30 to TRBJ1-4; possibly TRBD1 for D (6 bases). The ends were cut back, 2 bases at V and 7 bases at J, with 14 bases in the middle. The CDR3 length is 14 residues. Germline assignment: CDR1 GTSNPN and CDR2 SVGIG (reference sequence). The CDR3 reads CAWSPGQLAEKLFF. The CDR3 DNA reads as TGTGCCTGGAGTCCAGGACAGCTAGCTGAAAAACTGTTTTTT.

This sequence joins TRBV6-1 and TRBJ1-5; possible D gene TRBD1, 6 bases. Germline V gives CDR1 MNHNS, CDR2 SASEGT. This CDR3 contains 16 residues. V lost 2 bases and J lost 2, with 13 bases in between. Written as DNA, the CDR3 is TGTGCCAGCAGTGAATCGGGGGCGAATGGCAATCAGCCCCAGCATTTT. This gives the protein CASSESGANGNQPQHF.

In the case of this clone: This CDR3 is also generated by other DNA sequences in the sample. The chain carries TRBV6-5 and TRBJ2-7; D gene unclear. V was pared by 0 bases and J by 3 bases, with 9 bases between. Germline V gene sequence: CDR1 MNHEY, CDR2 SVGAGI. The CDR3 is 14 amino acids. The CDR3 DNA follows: TGTGCCAGCAGTTACTCGAGATCCGGCTACGAGCAGTACTTC. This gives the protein CASSYSRSGYEQYF.

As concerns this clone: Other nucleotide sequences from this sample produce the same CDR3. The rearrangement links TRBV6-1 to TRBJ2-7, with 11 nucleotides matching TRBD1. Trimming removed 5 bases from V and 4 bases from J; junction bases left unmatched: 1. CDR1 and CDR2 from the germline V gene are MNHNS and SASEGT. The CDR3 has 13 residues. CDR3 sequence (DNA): TGTGCCAGCAGTCGGGACAGGGGGTACGAGCAGTACTTC. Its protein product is CASSRDRGYEQYF.

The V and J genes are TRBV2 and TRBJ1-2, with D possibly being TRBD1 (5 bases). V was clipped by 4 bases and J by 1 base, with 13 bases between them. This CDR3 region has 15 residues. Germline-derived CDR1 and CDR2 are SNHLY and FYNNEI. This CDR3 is CASSAKPTVNYGYTF. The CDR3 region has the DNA TGTGCCAGCAGTGCCAAGCCGACAGTTAACTATGGCTACACCTTC.